The text below deals with one TCR beta chain. What this receptor recognizes is not known. Qualities for individual bases were not recorded, and no much larger clone is one base off. The data were taken from a study of shared clonotypes between healthy human individuals (dated by TCRdb to about 2020). Study-level background: The cohort included three men and a couple of women between 18 and 49 years of age. Leukapheresis yielded between about 0.94 and 10 billion PBMCs per donor. Different laboratories and diverse techniques were used to prepare libraries and sequence TCR repertoires, to increase sequencing depth and limit assay-specific biases. Blood TCR repertoires of five healthy adults were deeply sequenced to estimate repertoire size and the extent of clonotype sharing between individuals. For each donor, CD4 naive and CD4 memory were each given three plates, CD8 naive was given two plates, and CD8 memory was given one plate. General study outcomes and caveats: Larger estimated clonotype richness was generally found for naive subsets than for memory subsets. Sharing across a few donors was observed for roughly 5% of naive CD4, about 3.2% of naive CD8, 2.3% of memory CD4, and over 0.3% of memory CD8 clonotypes. Sampling was limited to blood, and TCR repertoires in tissue likely differ from TCR repertoires in blood. Based on pairwise subsampling, the degree of clonotype sharing among donors was expected to be affected by sequencing depth. Even with the large sequencing depth, rarefaction of the sorted-subset datasets indicated that sequencing was incomplete. Compared with non-shared clonotypes, the clonotypes found in all four sorted-subset donors had higher generation probabilities. The genetic and exposure-history diversity represented was limited by the small number of donors.

Healthy HIV-negative adults with no recently reported acute infections or vaccinations were included as donors. Every donor was a Caucasian adult living in Nashville, Tennessee, USA. CD4+ T cells were enriched by magnetic negative selection; naive cells were then positively selected on CD45RA, and the negative fraction formed the memory subset. Blood was collected by leukapheresis, and PBMCs were isolated by Ficoll-Histopaque density gradient centrifugation and then cryopreserved in liquid nitrogen vapor phase. Purity and quantity of every magnetically sorted T cell population were checked by analytical flow cytometry. Genomic DNA was isolated from every sorted fraction and measured by UV absorbance on a Nanodrop 2000c. V is cut back by 0 bases and J by 6 bases, with 11 bases in the junction unmatched. Including the terminal cysteine and phenylalanine, the CDR3 comprises 17 residues. Only the CDR3 DNA is retained, 51 bases long and in frame from the first base. CDR1 and CDR2, per the germline V gene, are MGHRA and YSYEKL.

Using the deep immunoSEQ assay, multiplex PCR amplified TCR CDR3 regions from genomic DNA. For each cell subset, the extracted genomic DNA was distributed evenly across all wells of several immunoSEQ 96-well plates, and each plate served as one replicate. For sorted subsets, around 0.2 ug of genomic DNA, equivalent to roughly 33,000 T cell genomes, went into each replicate PCR. Purified libraries were measured with a Qubit 3.0 fluorometer, size-checked on a Bioanalyzer 2100, and measured again with the KAPA Library Quantification kit. Each immunoSEQ 96-well plate was sequenced on its own single-read 150-cycle Illumina NextSeq 550 flow cell. The authors' analysis ran thus. Because only junctional sequences without quality scores were contained in the immunoSEQ output, filtering matching that applied to full-length reads could not be performed. Sequences were annotated with PyIR, a Python wrapper for IgBLAST v1.9, and V/J genes and CDR3 were assigned using IMGT germline references. Any read was removed if the V/J assignment was weak (E-value above 1e-6), the CDR3 was missing, or the read contained stop codons, out-of-frame junctions, or ambiguous translated residues. V3J clonotypes were defined as sequences sharing the same inferred V gene, J gene, and CDR3 amino acid sequence. To compute the percentage overlap between repertoires, the number of shared unique clonotypes was divided by the size of the smaller repertoire. Richness of each repertoire was evaluated using RTK rarefaction, the Chao1 estimator, and Recon v2.1 estimates of unobserved clonotypes. For all TCRbeta clonotypes obtained by the gDNA method from a handful of donors, generation probabilities were computed with OLGA. The clones in this table, taken by TCRdb from immuneACCESS, are in-frame only. Not every clone is retained; where verified, under half of the shortfall comes from an unresolved V gene, and the cause of the rest is unknown. The DNA gave D and trimming, while V, J and clone size come from that table. The sample table contains over a million clones; only one count was recorded for roughly 98.5% of them. Clones ranked in the top ten supply roughly 0.36% of the sample.

This clonotype was sampled from a man aged 30 to 39 in good health. The rearrangement joined TRBV4-1 to TRBJ2-3; TRBD2 agrees with 8 junctional bases. Sequencing used naive CD4+ T cells sorted from blood. This specimen's cell subset or site label, per the study, means: CD45RA+ positively selected. The CDR3 sequence is CASSQDWASGQADTQYF. The nucleotide sequence reads as follows: TGCGCCAGCAGCCAAGATTGGGCTAGCGGGCAAGCCGATACGCAGTATTTT.